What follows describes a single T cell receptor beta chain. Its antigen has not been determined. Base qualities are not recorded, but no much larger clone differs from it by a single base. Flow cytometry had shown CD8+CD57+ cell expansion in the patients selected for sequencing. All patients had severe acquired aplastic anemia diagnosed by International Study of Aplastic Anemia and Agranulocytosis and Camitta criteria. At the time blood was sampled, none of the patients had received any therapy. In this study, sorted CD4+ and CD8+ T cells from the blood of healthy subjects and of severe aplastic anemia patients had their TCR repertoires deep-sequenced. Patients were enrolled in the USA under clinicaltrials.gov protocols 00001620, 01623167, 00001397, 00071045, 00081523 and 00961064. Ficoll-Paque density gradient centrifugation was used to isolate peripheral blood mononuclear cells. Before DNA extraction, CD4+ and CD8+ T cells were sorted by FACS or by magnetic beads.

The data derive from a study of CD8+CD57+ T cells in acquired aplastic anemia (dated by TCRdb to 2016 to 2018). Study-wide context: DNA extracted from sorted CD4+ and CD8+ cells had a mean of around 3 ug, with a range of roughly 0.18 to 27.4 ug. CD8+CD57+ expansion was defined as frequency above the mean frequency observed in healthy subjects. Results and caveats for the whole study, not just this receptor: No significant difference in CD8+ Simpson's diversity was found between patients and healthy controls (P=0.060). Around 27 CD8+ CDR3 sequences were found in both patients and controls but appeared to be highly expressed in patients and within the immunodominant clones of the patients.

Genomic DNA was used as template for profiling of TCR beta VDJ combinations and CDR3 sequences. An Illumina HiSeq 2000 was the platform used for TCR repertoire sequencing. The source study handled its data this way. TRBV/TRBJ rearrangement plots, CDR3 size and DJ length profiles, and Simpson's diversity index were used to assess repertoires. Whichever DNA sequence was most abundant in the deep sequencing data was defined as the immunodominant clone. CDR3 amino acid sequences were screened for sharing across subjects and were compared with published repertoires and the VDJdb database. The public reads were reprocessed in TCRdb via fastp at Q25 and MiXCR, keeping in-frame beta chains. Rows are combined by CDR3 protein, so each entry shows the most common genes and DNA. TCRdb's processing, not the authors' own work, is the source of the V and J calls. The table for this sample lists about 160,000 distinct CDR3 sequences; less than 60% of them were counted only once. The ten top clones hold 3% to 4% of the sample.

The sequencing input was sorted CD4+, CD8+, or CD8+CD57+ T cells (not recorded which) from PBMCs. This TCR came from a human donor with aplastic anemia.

The CDR3 protein sequence reads: CASSPRAGTDGYTF. The sequenced DNA: TGTGCCAGCAGCCCACGCGCCGGGACAGATGGCTACACCTTC. This receptor chain uses TRBV7-9 and TRBJ1-2, and 7 junction bases match TRBD1. Here V drops 5 bases and J drops 6 bases, and the junction holds 9 bases not matched to any gene. The germline V gene (reference sequence) sets CDR1 to SEHNR and CDR2 to FQNEAQ. There are 14 amino acids in the CDR3, from cysteine to phenylalanine inclusive. Only CDR3 DNA remains: 42 bases, in frame from the first base.